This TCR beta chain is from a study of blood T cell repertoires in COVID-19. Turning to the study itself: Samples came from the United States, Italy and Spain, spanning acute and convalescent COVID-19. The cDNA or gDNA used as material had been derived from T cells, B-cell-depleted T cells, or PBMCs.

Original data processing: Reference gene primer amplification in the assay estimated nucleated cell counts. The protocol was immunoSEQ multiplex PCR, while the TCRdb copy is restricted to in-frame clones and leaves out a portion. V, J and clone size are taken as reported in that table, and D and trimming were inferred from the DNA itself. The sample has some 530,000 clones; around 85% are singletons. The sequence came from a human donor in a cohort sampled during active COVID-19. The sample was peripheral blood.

The CDR3 reads CASSLGRLYNEQFF. CDR3 nucleotide sequence: TGTGCCAGCAGCTTGGGGCGCCTCTACAATGAGCAGTTCTTC. V and J are TRBV11-1 and TRBJ2-1; D may be TRBD1 (5 bases). Trimming cost V 3 bases and J 3 bases, with 9 bases left between them. Germline CDR1 is SGHAT and CDR2 is FQDESV (reference sequence). CDR3 length: 14 residues.